This T cell receptor (beta chain) was identified during a study of Graves' ophthalmopathy and Graves' hyperthyroidism. Study-level findings and limits: Most expanded clonotypes from thyroid (those above 0.001 frequency) were also found in blood.

In donors with ophthalmopathy, activity was moderate-to-severe, with CAS ≥3, NOSPECS ≥4 and duration under 3 months. The CDR3 contains 14 residues. Trimming cost V 0 bases and J 7 bases, with 13 bases left between them. CDR1 is SGHRS, CDR2 YFSETQ, per germline. Remarks on this clonotype: The antigen remains unidentified.

Amplified material comprised TCR beta CDR3 regions derived from RNA transcripts. First-round RT-PCR relied on HTBI primers, and a second-round multiplex PCR came next. TCRdb processed the multiplex PCR reads anew with MiXCR; each CDR3 protein has one entry. Seen here are 200,000 to 300,000 distinct CDR3 sequences, 45% observed once, and the top ten hold less than 50%. The sample consisted of peripheral blood. The gene calls are TRBV5-1 and TRBJ1-1; D perhaps matches TRBD1 (6 bases). The TCR originated in an adult man with Graves' ophthalmopathy. CDR3 nucleotides: TGCGCCAGCAGCTTGGGAGGGGGGGGTGATGAAGCTTTCTTT. Translation gives CASSLGGGGDEAFF.